These T cell receptor beta chains were read from a single sample in a study of T cell responses to AZD1222 COVID-19 vaccine. Clones were sequenced by immunoSEQ multiplex PCR, and TCRdb holds only the in-frame ones, with some missing. The sample includes under 130,000 clones, 85% to 90% of them seen just once. This specimen consisted of peripheral blood, obtained on day 0 of AZD1222 vaccination. These receptors were taken from an adult in good health. CDR3s include the opening cysteine and the closing phenylalanine or tryptophan. Fields, in order: J gene, V gene, clone size, D gene, CDR3 DNA, CDR3 protein. The D gene is left open where the match is weak. Size tells how often a clone was seen (once, few, many) or the class of an expanded clone, and some rows leave it out.

>TRBJ1-1|TRBV7-2|once|-
TGTGCCAGCAGCTTAGGGCGGGGTGAGGGAACTGAAGCTTTCTTT
CASSLGRGEGTEAFF
>TRBJ1-1|TRBV2|-|-
TGTGCCAGCAGTTTCCCCGGTTCTAGGGGGGCTCTAAACACTGAAGCTTTCTTT
CASSFPGSRGALNTEAFF
>TRBJ1-4|TRBV4-2|-|TRBD1
TGTGCCAGCAGCCAAGCACAGGGGATACTGGAAAAACTGTTTTTT
CASSQAQGILEKLFF
>TRBJ1-2|TRBV19|-|-
TGTGCCAGTAGTATCCAGGGGTCCGACTATGGCTACACCTTC
CASSIQGSDYGYTF
>TRBJ1-1|TRBV10-3|-|TRBD1
TGTGCCATCAAGGCAGGGGGCCGAACTGAAGCTTTCTTT
CAIKAGGRTEAFF
>TRBJ1-2|TRBV4-1|-|-
TGCGCCAGCAGCCAATCCTCCCCTAGGGCCCGGAGGGATGGCTACACCTTC
CASSQSSPRARRDGYTF
>TRBJ2-2|TRBV27|-|TRBD1
TGTGCCAGCAGTTCCGGACAGGGCCTTGAGCTGTTTTTT
CASSSGQGLELFF
>TRBJ1-3|TRBV28|once|-
TGTGCCAGCAGTCCCGGACAGCCAAGCTCTGGAAACACCATATATTTT
CASSPGQPSSGNTIYF
>TRBJ2-2|TRBV2|-|TRBD2
TGTGCCAGCAGTGAACGGGCTAGCGGGACTTTTAATAGGGAGCTGTTTTTT
CASSERASGTFNRELFF
>TRBJ1-1|TRBV12-3/TRBV12-4|-|-
TGTGCCAGCAGTCCCACAAGAATTAATCAAGCTTTCTTT
CASSPTRINQAFF
>TRBJ1-1|TRBV3-1/TRBV3-2|-|-
TGTGCCAGCAGCCCACAGGGCACTGAAGCTTTCTTT
CASSPQGTEAFF
>TRBJ1-3|TRBV6-5|-|-
TGTGCCAGCAGTTACGGCAGGGATGGTGGAAACACCATATATTTT
CASSYGRDGGNTIYF
>TRBJ2-2|TRBV18|-|TRBD1
TGTGCCAGCTCACCAATAACAGGGGCCACCGGGGAGCTGTTTTTT
CASSPITGATGELFF
>TRBJ1-3|TRBV9|-|-
TGTGCCAGCAGCGGGTACGGTGGAAACACCATATATTTT
CASSGYGGNTIYF
>TRBJ1-5|TRBV2|once|-
TGTGCCAGCAGTGAAGCAATCAATCAGCCCCAGCATTTT
CASSEAINQPQHF
>TRBJ2-2|TRBV5-1|-|-
TGCGCCAGCAGCTTGGCCGCGGGACCCGGGGAGCTGTTTTTT
CASSLAAGPGELFF
>TRBJ2-3|TRBV10-3|-|-
TGTGCCATCAGTGAGTCAGGTGAAGCGTCAGATACGCAGTATTTT
CAISESGEASDTQYF
>TRBJ1-1|TRBV28|-|-
TGTGCCAGCCATTCAAGTCTGGGGGCATGGACTGAAGCTTTCTTT
CASHSSLGAWTEAFF
>TRBJ2-5|TRBV27|-|TRBD1
TGTGCCAGCAGTTCGGACAGGGTTGAGACCCAGTACTTC
CASSSDRVETQYF
>TRBJ2-5|TRBV6-5|-|-
TGTGCCAGCGGGGGGGAGACCCAGTACTTC
CASGGETQYF
>TRBJ1-1|TRBV7-6|-|-
TGTGCCAGCAGCTTATACCGCCCGGGACCGAACACTGAAGCTTTCTTT
CASSLYRPGPNTEAFF
>TRBJ2-6|TRBV11-3|once|-
TGTGCCAGCAGCTTAGTATTAGCTGGGGCCAACGTCCTGACTTTC
CASSLVLAGANVLTF
>TRBJ2-2|TRBV21-1|-|-
TGTGCCAGCAGACTACTATCCGGGACAGGGCGTCACGGGCATGACGGGGAGCTGTTTTTT
CASRLLSGTGRHGHDGELFF
>TRBJ2-7|TRBV18|-|-
TGTGCCAGCTCACCAACACAGACCTACGAGCAGTACTTC
CASSPTQTYEQYF
>TRBJ1-1|TRBV19|once|-
TGTGCCAGTACCCCCGCTCGGGGGTCCTTGAACACTGAAGCTTTCTTT
CASTPARGSLNTEAFF
>TRBJ2-7|TRBV9|-|TRBD1
TGTGCCAGCAGCGTATCCGGGACAGGGTCCGACGAGCAGTACTTC
CASSVSGTGSDEQYF